A selection of T cell receptor beta chains follows, all from one sample in a study of control samples from healthy donors and cancer patients. Sequencing used immunoSEQ multiplex PCR; TCRdb keeps in-frame clones, though not all of them. The table has around 100,000 clones, about nine tenths seen once; the top ten hold 2.5% to 3.5%. Source material: blood. Receptors were obtained from a human donor in good health. The donor label of this sample is uncertain. Each CDR3 is given with its conserved first and last residue. D genes are given only for firm matches. Part of the rows lack a size; the others show once, few, many or a class for expanded clones.

d_gene: TRBD1
j_gene: TRBJ2-3
v_gene: TRBV24-1
abundance: .
CDR3aa: CATSGGTGEAADTQYF
CDR3nt: TGTGCCACCAGTGGTGGGACAGGGGAGGCGGCAGATACGCAGTATTTT

d_gene: TRBD2
j_gene: TRBJ2-1
v_gene: TRBV9
abundance: .
CDR3aa: CASSVLGGGWNEQFF
CDR3nt: TGTGCCAGCAGCGTACTCGGGGGAGGGTGGAATGAGCAGTTCTTC

d_gene: TRBD1
j_gene: TRBJ2-5
v_gene: TRBV7-9
abundance: .
CDR3aa: CASSFTGAETQYF
CDR3nt: TGTGCCAGCAGTTTTACAGGGGCTGAGACCCAGTACTTC

d_gene: TRBD1
j_gene: TRBJ2-7
v_gene: TRBV27
abundance: .
CDR3aa: CASRKTGAQGEQYF
CDR3nt: TGTGCCAGCAGGAAGACAGGGGCTCAAGGCGAGCAGTACTTC

d_gene: .
j_gene: TRBJ1-1
v_gene: TRBV19
abundance: once
CDR3aa: CAAGRGTEAFF
CDR3nt: TGTGCCGCAGGCCGAGGAACTGAAGCTTTCTTT

d_gene: TRBD2
j_gene: TRBJ2-3
v_gene: TRBV27
abundance: .
CDR3aa: CASSLSILAGLTDTQYF
CDR3nt: TGTGCCAGCAGTTTATCGATACTAGCGGGACTCACAGATACGCAGTATTTT

d_gene: .
j_gene: TRBJ2-3
v_gene: TRBV9
abundance: .
CDR3aa: CASSVSDRYTDTQYF
CDR3nt: TGTGCCAGCAGCGTGTCGGACAGATACACAGATACGCAGTATTTT

d_gene: .
j_gene: TRBJ2-1
v_gene: TRBV5-1
abundance: .
CDR3aa: CASSLEPQVSSYNEQFF
CDR3nt: TGCGCCAGCAGCTTGGAACCTCAGGTTAGCTCCTACAATGAGCAGTTCTTC

d_gene: .
j_gene: TRBJ2-6
v_gene: TRBV12-3/TRBV12-4
abundance: .
CDR3aa: CASSLKANVLTF
CDR3nt: TGTGCCAGCAGTTTAAAGGCCAACGTCCTGACTTTC

d_gene: .
j_gene: TRBJ2-3
v_gene: TRBV5-1
abundance: .
CDR3aa: CASSFTPRGSTDTQYF
CDR3nt: TGCGCCAGCAGCTTTACCCCTAGGGGTAGCACAGATACGCAGTATTTT

d_gene: TRBD1
j_gene: TRBJ2-7
v_gene: TRBV2
abundance: .
CDR3aa: CASRGPSRGLDEQYF
CDR3nt: TGTGCCAGCAGAGGCCCAAGCAGGGGGCTTGACGAGCAGTACTTC

d_gene: TRBD2
j_gene: TRBJ2-1
v_gene: TRBV6-5
abundance: .
CDR3aa: CASRLAGANEQFF
CDR3nt: TGTGCCAGCAGGTTAGCGGGGGCTAATGAGCAGTTCTTC

d_gene: TRBD2
j_gene: TRBJ2-1
v_gene: TRBV7-9
abundance: .
CDR3aa: CASSSKGARGGALSNEQFF
CDR3nt: TGTGCCAGCAGCTCTAAGGGGGCCCGCGGGGGGGCCCTTTCCAATGAGCAGTTCTTC

d_gene: TRBD1
j_gene: TRBJ1-6
v_gene: TRBV5-5
abundance: few
CDR3aa: CASSLEGQANSPLHF
CDR3nt: TGTGCCAGCAGCTTGGAAGGACAGGCTAATTCACCCCTCCACTTT

d_gene: .
j_gene: TRBJ2-7
v_gene: TRBV6-5
abundance: .
CDR3aa: CASSYTANYEQYF
CDR3nt: TGTGCCAGCAGTTATACAGCCAACTACGAGCAGTACTTC

d_gene: TRBD2
j_gene: TRBJ2-7
v_gene: TRBV6-6
abundance: .
CDR3aa: CASSYRPLATREQYF
CDR3nt: TGTGCCAGCAGTTACCGACCACTAGCGACACGGGAGCAGTACTTC

d_gene: .
j_gene: TRBJ2-1
v_gene: TRBV3-1/TRBV3-2
abundance: .
CDR3aa: CASSQGQGRVEQFF
CDR3nt: TGTGCCAGCAGCCAGGGGCAGGGGAGGGTTGAGCAGTTCTTC

d_gene: .
j_gene: TRBJ1-2
v_gene: TRBV2
abundance: .
CDR3aa: CASKFVYGYTF
CDR3nt: TGTGCCAGTAAATTTGTCTATGGCTACACCTTC

d_gene: .
j_gene: TRBJ1-5
v_gene: TRBV19
abundance: .
CDR3aa: CASSIERNQPQHF
CDR3nt: TGTGCCAGTAGTATTGAACGGAATCAGCCCCAGCATTTT

d_gene: .
j_gene: TRBJ2-1
v_gene: TRBV2
abundance: .
CDR3aa: CASKGSAGAGEQFF
CDR3nt: TGTGCCAGCAAGGGGAGTGCGGGGGCGGGCGAGCAGTTCTTC

d_gene: .
j_gene: TRBJ2-6
v_gene: TRBV6-5
abundance: .
CDR3aa: CASRTGTKANVLTF
CDR3nt: TGTGCCAGCAGAACCGGGACAAAGGCCAACGTCCTGACTTTC

d_gene: .
j_gene: TRBJ2-7
v_gene: TRBV6-6
abundance: few
CDR3aa: CASSYEHEQYF
CDR3nt: TGTGCCAGCAGTTACGAGCACGAGCAGTACTTC

d_gene: .
j_gene: TRBJ1-4
v_gene: TRBV5-1
abundance: .
CDR3aa: CASSLDGNEKLFF
CDR3nt: TGCGCCAGCAGCTTGGACGGAAATGAAAAACTGTTTTTT

d_gene: TRBD1
j_gene: TRBJ1-2
v_gene: TRBV28
abundance: once
CDR3aa: CASRPGGAGYGYTF
CDR3nt: TGTGCCAGCAGACCAGGGGGCGCCGGATATGGCTACACCTTC

d_gene: .
j_gene: TRBJ1-3
v_gene: TRBV18
abundance: .
CDR3aa: CASSPLQISSGNTIYF
CDR3nt: TGTGCCAGCTCACCTCTACAAATATCCTCTGGAAACACCATATATTTT

d_gene: .
j_gene: TRBJ1-3
v_gene: TRBV4-2
abundance: .
CDR3aa: CASRLGPGSGNTIYF
CDR3nt: TGTGCCAGCAGACTCGGACCGGGCTCTGGAAACACCATATATTTT

d_gene: TRBD2
j_gene: TRBJ2-3
v_gene: TRBV20-1
abundance: .
CDR3aa: CSASSGGTDTQYF
CDR3nt: TGCAGTGCTAGTAGCGGGGGCACAGATACGCAGTATTTT

d_gene: .
j_gene: TRBJ1-3
v_gene: TRBV13
abundance: .
CDR3aa: CASSLAADTSSGNTIYF
CDR3nt: TGTGCCAGCAGCTTAGCCGCCGACACCTCCTCTGGAAACACCATATATTTT

d_gene: TRBD1
j_gene: TRBJ2-7
v_gene: TRBV9
abundance: .
CDR3aa: CASSVAGTGVWDEQYF
CDR3nt: TGTGCCAGCAGCGTAGCTGGGACAGGGGTATGGGACGAGCAGTACTTC

d_gene: .
j_gene: TRBJ1-2
v_gene: TRBV30
abundance: .
CDR3aa: CAWSLRTANGYTF
CDR3nt: TGTGCCTGGAGTCTCCGGACAGCAAATGGCTACACCTTC

d_gene: TRBD1
j_gene: TRBJ1-4
v_gene: TRBV6-5
abundance: .
CDR3aa: CASNAGRQGYEKLFF
CDR3nt: TGTGCCAGCAATGCAGGACGACAGGGTTATGAAAAACTGTTTTTT

d_gene: TRBD1
j_gene: TRBJ1-4
v_gene: TRBV4-3
abundance: .
CDR3aa: CASSRTGEKLFF
CDR3nt: TGCGCCAGCAGCCGGACAGGAGAAAAACTGTTTTTT

d_gene: .
j_gene: TRBJ2-1
v_gene: TRBV21-1
abundance: .
CDR3aa: CASSKGGSFYNEQFF
CDR3nt: TGTGCCAGCAGCAAGGGAGGGTCCTTTTACAATGAGCAGTTCTTC

d_gene: TRBD2
j_gene: TRBJ2-1
v_gene: TRBV6-5
abundance: .
CDR3aa: CASTLGGEDEQFF
CDR3nt: TGTGCCAGCACCCTGGGAGGGGAGGATGAGCAGTTCTTC

d_gene: TRBD1
j_gene: TRBJ2-5
v_gene: TRBV7-8
abundance: .
CDR3aa: CASSSDFGQGETQYF
CDR3nt: TGTGCCAGCAGTTCGGATTTCGGACAGGGGGAGACCCAGTACTTC

d_gene: .
j_gene: TRBJ1-5
v_gene: TRBV6-5
abundance: .
CDR3aa: CASSWTPDQPQHF
CDR3nt: TGTGCCAGCAGCTGGACACCGGATCAGCCCCAGCATTTT

d_gene: TRBD1
j_gene: TRBJ1-5
v_gene: TRBV19
abundance: once
CDR3aa: CASSMTGGMGNQPQHF
CDR3nt: TGTGCCAGTAGTATGACAGGGGGTATGGGCAATCAGCCCCAGCATTTT

d_gene: TRBD1
j_gene: TRBJ2-3
v_gene: TRBV7-9
abundance: .
CDR3aa: CASSLGQGNTDTQYF
CDR3nt: TGTGCCAGCAGCCTAGGACAGGGGAACACAGATACGCAGTATTTT

d_gene: TRBD2
j_gene: TRBJ2-3
v_gene: TRBV3-1/TRBV3-2
abundance: .
CDR3aa: CASSPTSGGPFATQYF
CDR3nt: TGTGCCAGCAGCCCGACTAGCGGGGGCCCATTTGCGACGCAGTATTTT

d_gene: .
j_gene: TRBJ1-1
v_gene: TRBV19
abundance: .
CDR3aa: CASSRENAMAFF
CDR3nt: TGTGCCAGTAGCCGAGAAAATGCCATGGCTTTCTTT

d_gene: TRBD1
j_gene: TRBJ2-3
v_gene: TRBV5-4
abundance: .
CDR3aa: CASSLETGEFADTQYF
CDR3nt: TGTGCCAGCAGCTTGGAAACAGGGGAGTTCGCAGATACGCAGTATTTT

d_gene: TRBD2
j_gene: TRBJ2-5
v_gene: TRBV2
abundance: .
CDR3aa: CASRGLPAAQYF
CDR3nt: TGTGCCAGCCGGGGACTACCGGCGGCCCAGTACTTC

d_gene: .
j_gene: TRBJ1-1
v_gene: TRBV10-2
abundance: once
CDR3aa: CASRGAGGEAFF
CDR3nt: TGCGCCAGCAGGGGGGCAGGAGGAGAAGCTTTCTTT

d_gene: .
j_gene: TRBJ2-6
v_gene: TRBV7-2
abundance: .
CDR3aa: CASSFSSGANVLTF
CDR3nt: TGTGCCAGCAGCTTCAGCTCTGGGGCCAACGTCCTGACTTTC

d_gene: .
j_gene: TRBJ1-5
v_gene: TRBV27
abundance: .
CDR3aa: CASSRTSGGNQPQHF
CDR3nt: TGTGCCAGCAGCCGGACCTCAGGAGGCAATCAGCCCCAGCATTTT

d_gene: .
j_gene: TRBJ1-4
v_gene: TRBV19
abundance: .
CDR3aa: CASKEGLNEKLFF
CDR3nt: TGTGCCAGTAAGGAGGGGCTTAATGAAAAACTGTTTTTT

d_gene: TRBD2
j_gene: TRBJ2-3
v_gene: TRBV19
abundance: .
CDR3aa: CASSGRGGFVGTDTQYF
CDR3nt: TGTGCCAGTAGCGGCCGGGGGGGGTTTGTGGGCACAGATACGCAGTATTTT

d_gene: .
j_gene: TRBJ1-2
v_gene: TRBV27
abundance: .
CDR3aa: CASSPQAQEYYGYTF
CDR3nt: TGTGCCAGCAGTCCCCAAGCGCAGGAATACTATGGCTACACCTTC

d_gene: TRBD1
j_gene: TRBJ1-5
v_gene: TRBV5-1
abundance: .
CDR3aa: CASSLGTGDNQPQHF
CDR3nt: TGCGCCAGCAGCTTGGGGACAGGGGACAATCAGCCCCAGCATTTT

d_gene: .
j_gene: TRBJ1-1
v_gene: TRBV5-5
abundance: .
CDR3aa: CASSLPQSLRAFF
CDR3nt: TGTGCCAGCAGCCTCCCCCAATCTTTGCGAGCTTTCTTT

d_gene: .
j_gene: TRBJ1-2
v_gene: TRBV29-1
abundance: .
CDR3aa: CSVEEQGNYGYTF
CDR3nt: TGCAGCGTTGAAGAACAAGGGAACTATGGCTACACCTTC

d_gene: .
j_gene: TRBJ1-2
v_gene: TRBV12-3/TRBV12-4
abundance: once
CDR3aa: CASSDSNYGYTF
CDR3nt: TGTGCCAGCAGCGACAGTAACTATGGCTACACCTTC

d_gene: .
j_gene: TRBJ2-2
v_gene: TRBV5-1
abundance: .
CDR3aa: CASSLAAGVGELFF
CDR3nt: TGCGCCAGCAGCTTGGCCGCGGGTGTCGGGGAGCTGTTTTTT

d_gene: .
j_gene: TRBJ2-7
v_gene: TRBV2
abundance: once
CDR3aa: CASSEGTGPGEQYF
CDR3nt: TGTGCCAGCAGTGAAGGCACAGGGCCGGGCGAGCAGTACTTC

d_gene: .
j_gene: TRBJ1-2
v_gene: TRBV6-5
abundance: .
CDR3aa: CASTRGTNYGYTF
CDR3nt: TGTGCCAGCACCCGGGGAACTAACTATGGCTACACCTTC

d_gene: TRBD1
j_gene: TRBJ1-6
v_gene: TRBV6-5
abundance: .
CDR3aa: CASGTGGSSPLHF
CDR3nt: TGTGCCAGTGGGACAGGGGGGTCTTCACCCCTCCACTTT

d_gene: .
j_gene: TRBJ2-1
v_gene: TRBV5-4
abundance: .
CDR3aa: CASSLAGLSYNEQFF
CDR3nt: TGTGCCAGCAGCTTGGCCGGTCTCTCCTACAATGAGCAGTTCTTC

d_gene: .
j_gene: TRBJ1-6
v_gene: TRBV13
abundance: .
CDR3aa: CASSLAETNSPLHF
CDR3nt: TGTGCCAGCAGCTTAGCAGAGACTAATTCACCCCTCCACTTT

d_gene: .
j_gene: TRBJ2-2
v_gene: TRBV5-1
abundance: .
CDR3aa: CASSLSPGELFF
CDR3nt: TGCGCCAGCAGCTTGTCCCCCGGGGAGCTGTTTTTT

d_gene: .
j_gene: TRBJ1-2
v_gene: TRBV19
abundance: .
CDR3aa: CASSELQGIYGYTF
CDR3nt: TGTGCCAGTAGTGAATTGCAGGGTATCTATGGCTACACCTTC